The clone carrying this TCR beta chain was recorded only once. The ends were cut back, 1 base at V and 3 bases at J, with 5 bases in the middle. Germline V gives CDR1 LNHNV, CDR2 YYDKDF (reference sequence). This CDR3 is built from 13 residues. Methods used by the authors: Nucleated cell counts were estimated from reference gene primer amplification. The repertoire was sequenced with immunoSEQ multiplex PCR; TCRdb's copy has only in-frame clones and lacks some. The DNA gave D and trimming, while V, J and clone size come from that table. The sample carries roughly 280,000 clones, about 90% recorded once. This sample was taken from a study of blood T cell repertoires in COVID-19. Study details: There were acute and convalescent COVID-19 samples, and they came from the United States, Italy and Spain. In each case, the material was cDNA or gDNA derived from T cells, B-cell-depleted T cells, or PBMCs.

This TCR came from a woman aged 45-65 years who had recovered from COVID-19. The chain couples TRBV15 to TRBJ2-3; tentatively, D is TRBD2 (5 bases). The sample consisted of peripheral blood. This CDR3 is CATSRGETDTQYF. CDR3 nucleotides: TGTGCCACCAGCAGAGGGGAGACAGATACGCAGTATTTT.